The 29 T cell receptor beta chains listed next were all sequenced from one sample in a study of cytomegalovirus exposure and HLA in healthy donors. In the PCR, 60 Vbeta and 13 Jbeta primers were used. Some clones are missing from TCRdb's copy, which holds only in-frame ones; the method was immunoSEQ multiplex PCR. Of about 140,000 clones listed, about 80% were seen once; the top ten hold 4.5% to 5.5%. Sequencing was performed on PBMCs. The origin of the receptors is a man aged 35 to 55 in good health and CMV-seronegative.

The chain joins TRBV13 to TRBJ2-2; 11 bases fit TRBD2. Per germline, CDR1 PRHDT and CDR2 FYEKMQ (reference sequence). There are 16 residues in the CDR3. The junction had 6 bases not matched to a gene; V was cut back by 5 bases and J by 4 bases. The CDR3 is CASSLPGTSGTGELFF. The CDR3 region has the DNA TGTGCCAGCAGCCTCCCTGGGACTAGCGGCACCGGGGAGCTGTTTTTT.

This rearrangement joins TRBV6-5 to TRBJ2-5; 8 bases map to TRBD1. Per the germline V gene, CDR1 is MNHEY and CDR2 is SVGAGI. The CDR3 runs 14 residues. Losses at the gene ends were 2 bases for V and 4 bases for J; bases not matched to a gene: 3. The CDR3 bases are TGTGCCAGCAGTTACGGCAGGGGGCGAGAGACCCAGTACTTC. Amino acids: CASSYGRGRETQYF.

The chain is built from TRBV21-1 and TRBJ2-3; TRBD2, the D gene given by the table, was not confirmed from the DNA. TRBV21-1 is classified as a pseudogene. There are 15 residues in the CDR3. CDR3 sequence (DNA): TGTGCCAGCAGACGGCGGGGATGGAGCACAGATACGCAGTATTTT. Protein: CASRRRGWSTDTQYF.

The chain couples TRBV6-1 to TRBJ2-5; D remains ambiguous. Germline-derived CDR1 and CDR2 are MNHNS and SASEGT. CDR3 length: 10 residues. The V gene lost 6 bases and the J gene lost 5 bases, with 4 bases spanning the gap. The CDR3 loop is CASRSETQYF. The DNA for the CDR3 is TGTGCCAGCAGGTCTGAGACCCAGTACTTC.

The chain links TRBV7-9 to TRBJ2-5; 11 nucleotides line up with TRBD2. V dropped 5 bases and J dropped 3; count of bases not matched to a gene: 5. Looked up from germline, CDR1 is SEHNR and CDR2 is FQNEAQ (reference sequence). This CDR3 is 15 amino acids long. The DNA of the CDR3 is TGTGCCAGCAGCCATAGCGGGGGGGCCGAAGAGACCCAGTACTTC. Its protein is CASSHSGGAEETQYF.

V gene TRBV9 combines with J gene TRBJ1-6; 7 bases fit TRBD1. Germline-derived CDR1 and CDR2 are SGDLS and YYNGEE. The CDR3 is made up of 14 amino acids. Trimming took 2 bases from V and 7 from J; bases not matched to a gene: 3. CDR3 nucleotide sequence: TGTGCCAGCAGCGTGGGACAGAGGAATTCACCCCTCCACTTT. It translates to CASSVGQRNSPLHF.

The rearrangement uses TRBV7-2 and TRBJ2-5; 8 bases are a match to TRBD2. The CDR3 length is 16 residues. Germline CDR1 reads SGHTA; CDR2 reads FQGNSA. V lost 0 bases to trimming and J lost 4 bases; unmatched junction nucleotides: 7. The CDR3 is CASSLAGGGPVETQYF. For the CDR3, the DNA is TGTGCCAGCAGCTTAGCCGGGGGGGGGCCGGTAGAGACCCAGTACTTC.

The chain links TRBV5-5 to TRBJ1-6; D is ambiguous. V gave up 0 bases and J gave up 15 bases, with 13 bases separating them. CDR1 and CDR2 (germline): SGHKS, YYEKEE (reference sequence). The CDR3 contains 13 residues. The CDR3 nucleotides are TGTGCCAGCAGCTTGGGGGGTCCCCGGGACCTCCACTTT. Translated, it gives CASSLGGPRDLHF.

This chain links TRBV18 with TRBJ2-7; weak D call: TRBD1 (6 bases). The CDR3 length is 15 residues. Trimming cost V 3 bases and J 0 bases, with 12 bases left between them. The germline V gene encodes CDR1 KGHSH and CDR2 LQKENI. This chain's CDR3 is CASSPLGQHSYEQYF. The CDR3 nucleotides are TGTGCCAGCTCACCTTTAGGACAGCACTCCTACGAGCAGTACTTC.

This clone showed up just once. The CDR3 sequence is CASSSAGQTKGYTF. The CDR3 bases are TGTGCCAGCAGCTCTGCAGGGCAGACAAAAGGCTACACCTTC. The chain uses TRBV7-9 and TRBJ1-2; D possibly corresponds to TRBD1 (5 bases). The germline V gene has CDR1 SEHNR and CDR2 FQNEAQ (reference sequence). V lost 4 bases and J 8 bases, leaving 17 bases between the germline ends. The CDR3 runs 14 residues.

This clone was detected a few times. The V and J genes are TRBV27 and TRBJ2-7; 9 nucleotides match TRBD1. V shed 3 bases and J 7 bases; nucleotides not matched to a gene: 7. Germline CDR1 MNHEY, CDR2 SMNVEV (reference sequence). CDR3 length equals 14 residues. CDR3 in DNA: TGTGCCAGCAGTTTCTACAGGGGGCATGGAGAGCAGTACTTC. The encoded protein is CASSFYRGHGEQYF.

The chain carries TRBV18 and TRBJ1-4, with 12 bases lining up with TRBD1. Trimming removed 3 bases from V and 10 bases from J; junction bases left unmatched: 6. The CDR3 length is 15 residues. Germline V gene data show CDR1 as KGHSH and CDR2 as LQKENI. The chain's CDR3 is CASSPMGQGAGKLFF. CDR3 in DNA: TGTGCCAGCTCACCTATGGGACAGGGGGCTGGAAAACTGTTTTTT.

This chain uses TRBV29-1 with TRBJ2-6, with 12 bases fitting TRBD1. CDR3 length equals 17 residues. Germline CDR1 and CDR2: SQVTM and ANQGSEA. With 4 bases clipped from V and 4 bases from J, the junction kept 8 bases outside the gene matches. CDR3 nucleotides: TGCAGCGTTGTATTGGGACAGGGGGCTTCAGGGGCCAACGTCCTGACTTTC. Translating it yields CSVVLGQGASGANVLTF.

This clone turned up a few times. The V and J genes are TRBV27 and TRBJ1-1; possibly TRBD1 for D (5 bases). Germline V lookup: CDR1 MNHEY, CDR2 SMNVEV (reference sequence). This CDR3 has 13 residues. With 9 bases removed from V and 5 bases from J, the gap between germline ends came to 16 bases. This CDR3 is CASHVREGTEAFF. Written as DNA, the CDR3 is TGTGCCAGTCACGTCAGGGAAGGGACTGAAGCTTTCTTT.

The chain joins TRBV5-4 to TRBJ2-2, with TRBD2 matching over 13 bases. The V segment lost 4 bases and the J segment 1 base; nucleotides outside the gene matches: 4. Looked up from germline, CDR1 is SGHNT and CDR2 is YYREEE (reference sequence). There are 17 residues in the CDR3. CDR3 protein: CASSLGLAGKNTGELFF. CDR3 nucleotides: TGTGCCAGCAGCCTGGGACTAGCGGGGAAGAACACCGGGGAGCTGTTTTTT.

This rearrangement joins TRBV4-3 to TRBJ1-5; TRBD1 agrees at 12 bases. CDR1 and CDR2 (germline): LGHNA, YSLEER. This CDR3 region has 15 residues. V shed 4 bases, J shed 5 bases, and the junction held 3 bases outside the gene matches. The CDR3 region is CASSLGQGADQPQHF. CDR3 DNA sequence: TGCGCCAGCAGCCTGGGACAGGGGGCGGATCAGCCCCAGCATTTT.

CDR3 bases: TGTGCCATCAGTGAGTCCCCCGGTGTCGACTATGGCTACACCTTC. Encoded protein: CAISESPGVDYGYTF. The gene calls are TRBV10-3 and TRBJ1-2; D not resolved. V shed 0 bases and J shed 3 bases, with 11 bases lying between them. The germline V gene encodes CDR1 ENHRY and CDR2 SYGVKD. The CDR3 totals 15 residues.

This chain uses TRBV7-9 with TRBJ2-7; a possible D gene is TRBD2 (5 bases). Germline V gene lookup returns CDR1 SEHNR and CDR2 FQNEAQ (reference sequence). Trimming cost V 5 bases and J 7 bases, with 9 bases left between them. This CDR3 contains 11 residues. CDR3 sequence: CASSLTREQYF. In DNA form, the CDR3 reads TGTGCCAGCAGCCTAACTAGAGAGCAGTACTTC.

This clone was found once. The chain employs TRBV28 and TRBJ2-3, with D unresolved. The CDR3 is 13 amino acids. Germline CDR1 and CDR2: MDHEN and SYDVKM. The germline V and J ends were trimmed by 3 bases and 0 bases, with 4 bases remaining between them. DNA for the CDR3: TGTGCCAGCAGTTTGCGCAGCACAGATACGCAGTATTTT. Protein: CASSLRSTDTQYF.

This chain links TRBV7-9 with TRBJ1-2; perhaps TRBD1 as D (6 bases). Trimming stripped 7 bases from V and 3 bases from J, with 21 bases between. There are 16 residues in the CDR3. Germline V gives CDR1 SEHNR, CDR2 FQNEAQ (reference sequence). The DNA for the CDR3 is TGTGCCAGCACCCTCTTCTATAAAGGGGGGGACTATGGCTACACCTTC. It encodes CASTLFYKGGDYGYTF.

The J gene is TRBJ2-7, the V gene TRBV7-9; 9 nucleotides match TRBD1. The ends lost 8 bases at V and 5 bases at J; junction bases unmatched: 7. Germline CDR1 reads SEHNR; CDR2 reads FQNEAQ (reference sequence). The CDR3 runs to 13 residues. As DNA, the CDR3 is TGTGCCAGCGGGGGACAGGGCGTCCACGAGCAGTACTTC. Amino acid sequence: CASGGQGVHEQYF.

The V and J genes are TRBV5-4 and TRBJ1-6; D possibly corresponds to TRBD1 (5 bases). With 4 bases removed from V and 7 bases from J, the gap between germline ends came to 21 bases. The CDR3 totals 17 residues. Germline lookup yields CDR1 SGHNT and CDR2 YYREEE (reference sequence). CDR3 in DNA: TGTGCCAGCAGCAGTCGGGACTCGGTCTTCGCCAATTCACCCCTCCACTTT. It encodes CASSSRDSVFANSPLHF.

The chain uses TRBV5-1 and TRBJ2-2, with D tentatively TRBD1 (5 bases). Germline V gene data show CDR1 as SGHRS and CDR2 as YFSETQ. The CDR3 totals 14 residues. Trimming took off 3 bases at V and 4 bases at J, with 10 bases between the two ends. The CDR3 protein is CASSSRTPTGELFF. CDR3 nucleotides: TGCGCCAGCAGCTCCCGGACACCCACCGGGGAGCTGTTTTTT.

CDR3 residues: CASSSRDRGLRETQYF. CDR3 DNA: TGTGCCAGCAGCTCCCGGGACAGGGGGCTAAGGGAGACCCAGTACTTC. V is TRBV11-2 and J is TRBJ2-5; 12 bases line up with TRBD1. The junction had 8 bases not matched to a gene; V was cut back by 4 bases and J by 5 bases. Germline V lookup: CDR1 SGHAT, CDR2 FQNNGV. The CDR3 totals 16 residues.

This rearrangement joins TRBV9 to TRBJ2-1; the match to TRBD1 covers 8 bases. Losses at the gene ends were 4 bases for V and 3 bases for J; bases not matched to a gene: 9. The CDR3 is made up of 16 amino acids. The germline V gene encodes CDR1 SGDLS and CDR2 YYNGEE. In nucleotides, the CDR3 is TGTGCCAGCAGCACCATAGGACAGGGCGGCTACAATGAGCAGTTCTTC. Its protein is CASSTIGQGGYNEQFF.

This clone was found a few times. The genes are TRBV5-1 and TRBJ1-2; 7 nucleotides match TRBD1. The CDR3 sequence is 14 residues long. Per germline, CDR1 SGHRS and CDR2 YFSETQ. V lost 2 bases and J lost 3; bases outside the gene matches: 4. Written as DNA, the CDR3 is TGCGCCAGCAGCTTCACCGGACAGGACTATGGCTACACCTTC. As protein: CASSFTGQDYGYTF.

The chain uses TRBV9 and TRBJ1-5, with D tentatively TRBD1 (5 bases). The CDR3 is 13 amino acids. Trimming removed 1 base from V and 4 bases from J, with 6 bases in between. CDR1 and CDR2 (germline): SGDLS, YYNGEE. The chain's CDR3 is CASSVQGNQPQHF. The CDR3 DNA sequence: TGTGCCAGCAGCGTACAGGGTAATCAGCCCCAGCATTTT.

The rearrangement uses TRBV7-8 and TRBJ2-3; 9 positions agree with TRBD2. Germline CDR1 SGHVS, CDR2 FQNEAQ. After removal of 1 base from V and 8 bases from J, the junction contained 7 bases not matched to a gene. The CDR3 has 15 amino acids. The CDR3 here is CASSLVRTSVGTQYF. The CDR3 bases are TGTGCCAGCAGCTTAGTACGGACTAGCGTAGGTACGCAGTATTTT.

J is TRBJ1-4 and V is TRBV9; D not resolved. The CDR3 sequence is 15 residues long. V lost 5 bases and J 5 bases, leaving 16 bases between the germline ends. Germline V gene data show CDR1 as SGDLS and CDR2 as YYNGEE. CDR3 coding DNA: TGTGCCAGCAGGGCGACGGGGAACGCCAATGAAAAACTGTTTTTT. This gives the protein CASRATGNANEKLFF.